Below are 24 T cell receptor beta chains sequenced from a single sample in a study of cytomegalovirus exposure and HLA in healthy donors. The PCR ran on 60 Vbeta and 13 Jbeta primers. Sequenced by immunoSEQ multiplex PCR; TCRdb stores in-frame clones only, minus some. The table includes around 140,000 clones, 80% detected once. The sequenced sample was PBMCs. The receptors originated from a man aged 40-49 years in good health and CMV-seronegative.

This clone was seen only a few times. The chain has TRBV10-1 and TRBJ2-7; a weak D match, TRBD1 (5 bases). Trimming took off 8 bases at V and 4 bases at J, with 15 bases between the two ends. The CDR3 is 13 residues long. Germline V gene data show CDR1 as WNHNN and CDR2 as SYGVQD (reference sequence). CDR3 in amino acids: CASSGRQTYEQYF. The CDR3 DNA sequence: TGCGCCAGCTCAGGTCGACAGACTTACGAGCAGTACTTC.

The rearrangement links TRBV11-2 to TRBJ2-7; 8 bases are a match to TRBD2. With 5 bases clipped from V and 0 bases from J, the junction kept 6 bases outside the gene matches. This CDR3 contains 15 residues. In germline, CDR1 is SGHAT, CDR2 FQNNGV. The CDR3: CASSITSGFSYEQYF. In DNA form, the CDR3 reads TGTGCCAGCAGCATAACTAGCGGCTTCTCCTACGAGCAGTACTTC.

The sample holds a few counts of this clone. The junction shows a germline mismatch at one end, possibly a read error. V gene TRBV7-9 combines with J gene TRBJ1-3; D may be TRBD1 (5 bases). The germline V gene has CDR1 SEHNR and CDR2 FQNEAQ (reference sequence). The CDR3 loop spans 10 amino acids. The CDR3 DNA follows: TGTGCCAGCAGCTTATATCAGGGCCTGTTT. This translates into CASSLYQGLF.

The J gene is TRBJ2-7, the V gene TRBV4-1, with TRBD1 as a possible D gene (5 bases). Between the trimmed V and J ends, which lost 4 bases and 2 bases, there was a span of 15 bases. CDR3 size: 15 residues. CDR1 is MGHRA, CDR2 YSYEKL, per germline. CDR3 loop: CASSLTQAGTYEQYF. The DNA for the CDR3 is TGCGCCAGCAGCCTTACTCAGGCAGGGACCTACGAGCAGTACTTC.

The chain couples TRBV9 to TRBJ2-5, with 11 bases lining up with TRBD1. The tail of the sequence fits TRBJ2-7 better, so the J call may be wrong. Germline loops: CDR1 SGDLS, CDR2 YYNGEE. CDR3 length: 14 amino acids. CDR3 residues: CASSAGTGGYEQYF. The CDR3 DNA sequence: TGTGCCAGCAGCGCTGGGACAGGGGGATACGAGCAGTACTTC.

V usage is TRBV5-1 and J usage is TRBJ1-6; 7 bases align to TRBD1. This CDR3 contains 13 residues. Germline loops: CDR1 SGHRS, CDR2 YFSETQ. Trimming cost V 5 bases and J 7 bases; bases outside gene matches: 3. The CDR3 DNA sequence: TGCGCCAGCAGACAGGGGCTGAATTCACCCCTCCACTTT. It translates to CASRQGLNSPLHF.

V gene TRBV5-1 combines with J gene TRBJ1-4; 7 nucleotides agree with TRBD1. The CDR3 has 14 residues. Losses at the gene ends were 0 bases for V and 7 bases for J; bases not matched to a gene: 3. Looked up from germline, CDR1 is SGHRS and CDR2 is YFSETQ. The CDR3 loop is CASSLAQGGEKLFF. The CDR3 region has the DNA TGCGCCAGCAGCTTGGCGCAGGGGGGTGAAAAACTGTTTTTT.

V gene TRBV29-1 combines with J gene TRBJ1-1; D is unresolved. This CDR3 has 13 residues. CDR1 and CDR2 from the germline V gene are SQVTM and ANQGSEA. V lost 4 bases and J lost 5, with 14 bases in between. The CDR3 bases are TGCAGCGTTGTCCTAAGGCGGGCAACTGAAGCTTTCTTT. Encoded protein: CSVVLRRATEAFF.

The V and J genes are TRBV10-3 and TRBJ2-3, with D tentatively TRBD1 (6 bases). This CDR3 has 14 amino acids. Germline CDR1 is ENHRY and CDR2 is SYGVKD. V shed 2 bases and J shed 4 bases, with 10 bases lying between them. In nucleotides, the CDR3 is TGTGCCATCAGTGAGCCGGACAGTTCAGATACGCAGTATTTT. This gives the protein CAISEPDSSDTQYF.

The chain has TRBV18 and TRBJ1-4; 9 bases are shared with TRBD1. The CDR3 loop spans 16 amino acids. From germline, CDR1 is KGHSH and CDR2 LQKENI. The trim removed 1 base at V and 4 bases at J, leaving 4 bases unmatched. The CDR3: CASSPRGTGSNEKLFF. DNA of the CDR3: TGTGCCAGCTCACCACGAGGGACAGGGAGTAATGAAAAACTGTTTTTT.

This chain uses TRBV5-1 with TRBJ1-2; possibly TRBD1 for D (5 bases). V shed 0 bases and J shed 8 bases, with 14 bases lying between them. CDR1 and CDR2 from the germline V gene are SGHRS and YFSETQ. The CDR3 consists of 14 residues. The CDR3 sequence is CASSLGQGQGGYTF. Written as DNA, the CDR3 is TGCGCCAGCAGCTTGGGGCAGGGCCAAGGGGGCTACACCTTC.

The V and J genes are TRBV30 and TRBJ1-2; D remains ambiguous. The germline CDR1 and CDR2 sequences are GTSNPN and SVGIG (reference sequence). With 2 bases removed from V and 4 bases from J, the gap between germline ends came to 11 bases. The CDR3 loop spans 13 amino acids. CDR3 in DNA: TGTGCCTGGAGTCGGGAGGGCCTCTATGGCTACACCTTC. It translates to CAWSREGLYGYTF.

The chain recombines TRBV19 with TRBJ1-5; D unresolved. Trimming took 3 bases from V and 7 from J, leaving 4 bases between them. The CDR3 totals 11 residues. Germline assignment: CDR1 LNHDA and CDR2 SQIVND (reference sequence). This CDR3 is CASSIGQPQHF. In DNA form, the CDR3 reads TGTGCCAGTAGTATTGGCCAGCCCCAGCATTTT.

About this clone itself: This sample includes further DNA sequences coding for the same CDR3. The chain uses TRBV29-1 and TRBJ1-6, with TRBD1 matching 9 bases. J was trimmed by 7 bases and V by 4 bases; bases with no gene match: 2. In germline, CDR1 is SQVTM, CDR2 ANQGSEA. The CDR3 is made up of 13 amino acids. The CDR3 nucleotides read TGCAGCGTTGGGGACAGGGTCAATTCACCCCTCCACTTT. Amino acid sequence: CSVGDRVNSPLHF.

The gene calls are TRBV2 and TRBJ1-4; the match to TRBD1 covers 7 bases. Germline-derived CDR1 and CDR2 are SNHLY and FYNNEI. The CDR3 sequence is 15 residues long. With V trimmed by 8 bases and J by 8 bases, 14 bases remained unmatched. In DNA form, the CDR3 reads TGTGCCAGCTCGCCCCAGAGGGGGCCGGAGGAAAAACTGTTTTTT. Its protein product is CASSPQRGPEEKLFF.

V and J are TRBV9 and TRBJ2-6; 7 bases agree with TRBD1. Unmatched junction bases numbered 5, after V lost 3 bases and J lost 2 bases. The germline gives CDR1 SGDLS, CDR2 YYNGEE. This CDR3 has 16 residues. The CDR3 loop is CASSAHDRAGANVLTF. The DNA of the CDR3 is TGTGCCAGCAGCGCACACGACAGGGCTGGGGCCAACGTCCTGACTTTC.

CDR3 sequence: CASSFGLGDREIYEQYF. The CDR3, as DNA: TGTGCCAGCAGTTTCGGATTGGGGGACAGGGAAATCTACGAGCAGTACTTC. The chain combines TRBV27 with TRBJ2-7, with TRBD1 matching 9 bases. Germline CDR1 is MNHEY and CDR2 is SMNVEV (reference sequence). J lost 3 bases, V lost 3 bases, and 12 bases had no gene match. The CDR3 loop spans 17 amino acids.

This chain joins TRBV7-6 and TRBJ2-5; 9 bases are a match to TRBD2. The J segment lost 11 bases and the V segment lost 4 bases, leaving 11 bases of the junction unmatched. Germline loops: CDR1 SGHVS, CDR2 FNYEAQ. The CDR3 is 14 amino acids. The CDR3 sequence: CASSSRQGAGGQYF. The CDR3 bases are TGTGCCAGCAGCTCCCGACAGGGTGCGGGGGGGCAGTACTTC.

The gene calls are TRBV29-1 and TRBJ2-7, with TRBD2 identical over 8 bases. Germline assignment: CDR1 SQVTM and CDR2 ANQGSEA. The junction had 2 bases not matched to a gene; V was cut back by 2 bases and J by 2 bases. CDR3 length equals 13 residues. CDR3 DNA sequence: TGCAGCGTTGAACGAGCGGGGGCCTACGAGCAGTACTTC. Translated: CSVERAGAYEQYF.

The genes are TRBV9 and TRBJ2-5; 8 bases are a match to TRBD2. The CDR3 covers 15 residues. In germline, CDR1 is SGDLS, CDR2 YYNGEE. V dropped 2 bases and J dropped 2; count of bases not matched to a gene: 5. The CDR3 protein is CASSVSGVGQETQYF. The CDR3 DNA reads as TGTGCCAGCAGCGTTAGCGGGGTAGGGCAAGAGACCCAGTACTTC. Looking up the rest from reference TRBV9 and TRBJ2-5 gives the full variable domain: DSGVTQTPKHLITATGQRVTLRCSPRSGDLSVYWYQQSLDQGLQFLIQYYNGEERAKGNILERFSAQQFPDLHSELNLSSLELGDSALYFCASSVSGVGQETQYFGPGTRLLVL.

The J gene is TRBJ2-1, the V gene TRBV11-2; tentatively, D is TRBD2 (6 bases). There are 12 residues in the CDR3. Germline V gives CDR1 SGHAT, CDR2 FQNNGV. V was pared by 5 bases and J by 9 bases, with 11 bases between. The CDR3 region has the DNA TGTGCCAGCAGCATCATCGGGAGTGAGCAGTTCTTC. Residues: CASSIIGSEQFF.

V and J are TRBV6-5 and TRBJ2-7, with 10 nucleotides matching TRBD1. V shed 7 bases, J shed 3 bases, and the junction held 6 bases outside the gene matches. This CDR3 is 14 amino acids long. CDR1 and CDR2 from the germline V gene are MNHEY and SVGAGI. CDR3 protein: CASTSGTGVYEQYF. In DNA form, the CDR3 reads TGTGCCAGCACTTCCGGGACAGGGGTCTACGAGCAGTACTTC.

The chain joins TRBV5-1 to TRBJ2-1, with D tentatively TRBD2 (5 bases). Germline lookup yields CDR1 SGHRS and CDR2 YFSETQ. The CDR3 spans 15 residues. Trimming stripped 3 bases from V and 2 bases from J, with 12 bases between. CDR3 sequence: CASSSVASAYNEQFF. The CDR3 DNA sequence: TGCGCCAGCAGCTCCGTAGCGTCTGCCTACAATGAGCAGTTCTTC.

The chain is built from TRBV21-1 and TRBJ1-4. TRBV21-1 is given as a pseudogene. The CDR3 loop spans 15 amino acids. The CDR3 loop is CASSKERGTNEKLFF. As DNA, the CDR3 is TGTGCCAGCAGCAAAGAGCGGGGAACTAATGAAAAACTGTTTTTT.